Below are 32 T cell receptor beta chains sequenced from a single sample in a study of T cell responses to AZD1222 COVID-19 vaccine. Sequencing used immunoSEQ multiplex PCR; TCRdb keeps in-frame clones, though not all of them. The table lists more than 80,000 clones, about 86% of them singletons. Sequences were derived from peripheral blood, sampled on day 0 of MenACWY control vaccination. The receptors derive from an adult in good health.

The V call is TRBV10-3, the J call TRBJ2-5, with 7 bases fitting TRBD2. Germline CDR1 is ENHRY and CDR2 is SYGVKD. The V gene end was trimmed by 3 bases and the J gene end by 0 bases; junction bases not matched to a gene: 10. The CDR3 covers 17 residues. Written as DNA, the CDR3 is TGTGCCATCAGTGACCCCCGACTAGCCACGTACCAAGAGACCCAGTACTTC. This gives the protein CAISDPRLATYQETQYF.

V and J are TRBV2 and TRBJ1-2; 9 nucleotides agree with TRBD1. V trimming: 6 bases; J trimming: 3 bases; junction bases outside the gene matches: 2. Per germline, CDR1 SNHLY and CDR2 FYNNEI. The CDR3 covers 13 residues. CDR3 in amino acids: CASSTGGHYGYTF. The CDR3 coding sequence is TGTGCCAGCAGCACAGGGGGCCACTATGGCTACACCTTC.

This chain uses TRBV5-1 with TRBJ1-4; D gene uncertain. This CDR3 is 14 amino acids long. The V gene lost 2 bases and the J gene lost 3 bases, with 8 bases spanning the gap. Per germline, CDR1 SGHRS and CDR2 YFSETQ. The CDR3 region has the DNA TGCGCCAGCAGCTTCTTGTCCGCTAATGAAAAACTGTTTTTT. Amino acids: CASSFLSANEKLFF.

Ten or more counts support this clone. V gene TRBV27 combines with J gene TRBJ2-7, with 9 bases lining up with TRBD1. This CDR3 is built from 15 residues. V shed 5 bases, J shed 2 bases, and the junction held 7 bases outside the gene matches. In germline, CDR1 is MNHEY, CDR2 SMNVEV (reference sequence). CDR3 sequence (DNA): TGTGCCAGCAGTGGGTCCGGACAGGGGACCTACGAGCAGTACTTC. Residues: CASSGSGQGTYEQYF.

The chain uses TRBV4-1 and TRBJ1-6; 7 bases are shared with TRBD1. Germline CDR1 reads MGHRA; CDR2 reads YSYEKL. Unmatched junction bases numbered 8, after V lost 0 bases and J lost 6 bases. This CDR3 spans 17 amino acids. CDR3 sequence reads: CASSQDRQGGFNSPLHF. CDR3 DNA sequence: TGCGCCAGCAGCCAAGATCGACAGGGAGGGTTTAATTCACCCCTCCACTTT.

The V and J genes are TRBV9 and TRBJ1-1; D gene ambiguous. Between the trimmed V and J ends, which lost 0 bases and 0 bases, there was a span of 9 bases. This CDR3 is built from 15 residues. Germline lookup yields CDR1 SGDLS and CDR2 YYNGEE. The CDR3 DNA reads TGTGCCAGCAGCGTAGGGCGGCGCATGAACACTGAAGCTTTCTTT. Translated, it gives CASSVGRRMNTEAFF.

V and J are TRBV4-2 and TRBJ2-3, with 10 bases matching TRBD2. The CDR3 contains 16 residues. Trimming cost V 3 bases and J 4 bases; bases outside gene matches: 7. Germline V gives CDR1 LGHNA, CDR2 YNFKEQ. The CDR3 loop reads CASSQGAGGRSDTQYF. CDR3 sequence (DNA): TGTGCCAGCAGCCAGGGAGCGGGGGGGCGCTCAGATACGCAGTATTTT.

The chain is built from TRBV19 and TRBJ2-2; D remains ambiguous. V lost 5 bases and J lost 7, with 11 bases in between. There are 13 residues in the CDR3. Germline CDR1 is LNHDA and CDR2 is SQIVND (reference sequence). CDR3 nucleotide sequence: TGTGCCAGTAGTGCCGGCCCGAGCGGGGAGCTGTTTTTT. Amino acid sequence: CASSAGPSGELFF.

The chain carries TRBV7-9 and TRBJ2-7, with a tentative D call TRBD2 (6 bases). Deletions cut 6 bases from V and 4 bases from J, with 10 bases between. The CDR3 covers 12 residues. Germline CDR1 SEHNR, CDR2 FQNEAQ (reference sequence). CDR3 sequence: CASRAEGYEQYF. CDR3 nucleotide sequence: TGTGCCAGCAGGGCGGAGGGGTACGAGCAGTACTTC.

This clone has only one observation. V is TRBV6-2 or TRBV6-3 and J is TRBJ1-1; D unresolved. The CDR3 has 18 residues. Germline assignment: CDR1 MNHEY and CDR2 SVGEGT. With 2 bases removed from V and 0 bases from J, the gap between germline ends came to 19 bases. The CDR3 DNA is TGTGCCAGCAGTTACCGGGAACTATACACGATCCTGAACACTGAAGCTTTCTTT. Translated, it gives CASSYRELYTILNTEAFF.

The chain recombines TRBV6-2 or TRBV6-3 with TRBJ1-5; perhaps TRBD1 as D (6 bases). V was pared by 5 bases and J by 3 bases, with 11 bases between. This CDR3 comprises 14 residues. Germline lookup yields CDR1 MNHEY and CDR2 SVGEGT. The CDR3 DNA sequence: TGTGCCAGCAGTATCGGACAGTCCAATCAGCCCCAGCATTTT. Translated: CASSIGQSNQPQHF.

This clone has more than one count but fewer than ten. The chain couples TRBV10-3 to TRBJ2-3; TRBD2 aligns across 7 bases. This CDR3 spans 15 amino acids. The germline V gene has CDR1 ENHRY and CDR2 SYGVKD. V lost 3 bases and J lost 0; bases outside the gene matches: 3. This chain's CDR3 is CAISEERGSTDTQYF. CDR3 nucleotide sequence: TGTGCCATCAGTGAAGAGCGGGGAAGCACAGATACGCAGTATTTT.

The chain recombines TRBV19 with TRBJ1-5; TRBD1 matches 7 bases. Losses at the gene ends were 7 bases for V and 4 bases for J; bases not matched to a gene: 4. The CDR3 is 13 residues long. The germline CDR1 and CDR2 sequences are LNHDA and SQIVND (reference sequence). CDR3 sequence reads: CASNGQVNQPQHF. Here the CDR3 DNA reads TGTGCCAGTAATGGACAGGTTAATCAGCCCCAGCATTTT.

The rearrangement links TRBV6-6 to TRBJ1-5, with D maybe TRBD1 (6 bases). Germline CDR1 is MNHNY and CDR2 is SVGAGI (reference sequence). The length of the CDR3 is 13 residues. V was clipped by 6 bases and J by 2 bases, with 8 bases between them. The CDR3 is CASRDSGNQPQHF. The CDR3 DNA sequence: TGTGCCAGCAGGGACAGTGGCAATCAGCCCCAGCATTTT.

The CDR3 loop is CASSPRQGKGYEQYF. In nucleotides, the CDR3 is TGTGCCAGTAGTCCCCGACAGGGGAAGGGCTACGAGCAGTACTTC. This rearrangement joins TRBV19 to TRBJ2-7, with 8 bases that match TRBD1. J lost 3 bases, V lost 5 bases, and 9 bases had no gene match. Germline V gene lookup returns CDR1 LNHDA and CDR2 SQIVND (reference sequence). The CDR3 contains 15 residues.

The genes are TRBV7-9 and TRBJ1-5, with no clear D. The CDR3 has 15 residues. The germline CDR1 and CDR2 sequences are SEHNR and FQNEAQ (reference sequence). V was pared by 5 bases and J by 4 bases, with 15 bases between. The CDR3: CASSPGLAQNQPQHF. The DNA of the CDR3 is TGTGCCAGCAGCCCTGGCCTCGCCCAGAATCAGCCCCAGCATTTT.

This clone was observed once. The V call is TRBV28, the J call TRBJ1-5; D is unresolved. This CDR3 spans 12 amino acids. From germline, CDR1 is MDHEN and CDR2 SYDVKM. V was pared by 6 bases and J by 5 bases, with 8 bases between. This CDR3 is CASRVRDQPQHF. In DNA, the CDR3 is TGTGCCAGCAGAGTACGCGATCAGCCCCAGCATTTT.

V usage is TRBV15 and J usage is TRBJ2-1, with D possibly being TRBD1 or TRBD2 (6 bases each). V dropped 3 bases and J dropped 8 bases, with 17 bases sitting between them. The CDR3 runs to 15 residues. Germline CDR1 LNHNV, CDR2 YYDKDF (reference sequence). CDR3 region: CATSSDRRDFHEQFF. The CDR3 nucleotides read TGTGCCACCAGCAGCGACAGGCGGGACTTCCATGAGCAGTTCTTC.

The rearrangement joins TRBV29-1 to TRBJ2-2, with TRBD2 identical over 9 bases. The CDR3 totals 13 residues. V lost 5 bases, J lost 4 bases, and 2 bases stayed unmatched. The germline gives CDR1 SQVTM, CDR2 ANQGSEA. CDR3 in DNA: TGCAGCGTTTGGCGGGGGGGCACCGGGGAGCTGTTTTTT. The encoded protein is CSVWRGGTGELFF.

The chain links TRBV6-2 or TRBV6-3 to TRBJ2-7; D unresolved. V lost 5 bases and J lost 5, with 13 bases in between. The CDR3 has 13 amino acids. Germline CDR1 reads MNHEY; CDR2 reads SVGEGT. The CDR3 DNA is TGTGCCAGCAGTACTCAGTTCGTGGACGAGCAGTACTTC. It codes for CASSTQFVDEQYF.

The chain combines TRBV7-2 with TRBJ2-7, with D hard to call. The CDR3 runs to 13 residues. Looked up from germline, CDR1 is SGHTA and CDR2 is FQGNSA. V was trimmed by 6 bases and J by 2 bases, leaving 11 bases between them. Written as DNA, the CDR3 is TGTGCCAGCAGGCCCACTCCAGCCTACGAGCAGTACTTC. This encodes CASRPTPAYEQYF.

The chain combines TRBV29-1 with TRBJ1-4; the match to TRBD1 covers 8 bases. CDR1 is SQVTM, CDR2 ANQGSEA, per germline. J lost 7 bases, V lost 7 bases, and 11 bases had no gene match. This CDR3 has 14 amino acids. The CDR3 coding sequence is TGCAGCGGTGGGGCAGGGGGCGTCGGTGAAAAACTGTTTTTT. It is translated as CSGGAGGVGEKLFF.

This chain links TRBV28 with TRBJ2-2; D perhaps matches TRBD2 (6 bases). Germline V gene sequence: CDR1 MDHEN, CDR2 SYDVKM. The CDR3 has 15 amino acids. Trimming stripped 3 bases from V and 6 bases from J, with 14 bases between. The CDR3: CASSLYLRGAGELFF. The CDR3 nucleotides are TGTGCCAGCAGTTTGTATTTGCGGGGCGCCGGGGAGCTGTTTTTT.

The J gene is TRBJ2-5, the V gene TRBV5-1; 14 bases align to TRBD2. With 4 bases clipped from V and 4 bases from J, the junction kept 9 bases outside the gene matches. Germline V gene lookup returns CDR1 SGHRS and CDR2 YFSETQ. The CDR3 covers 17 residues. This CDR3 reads CASSPGTSGGRLETQYF. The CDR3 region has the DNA TGCGCCAGCAGCCCTGGGACTAGCGGGGGTAGGTTAGAGACCCAGTACTTC.

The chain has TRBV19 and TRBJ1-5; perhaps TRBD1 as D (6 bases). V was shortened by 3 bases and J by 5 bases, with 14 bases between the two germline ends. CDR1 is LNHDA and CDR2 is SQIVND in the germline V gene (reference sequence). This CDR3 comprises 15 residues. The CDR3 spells CASSISRGGYQPQHF. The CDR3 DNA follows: TGTGCCAGTAGTATCAGCAGGGGAGGATATCAGCCCCAGCATTTT.

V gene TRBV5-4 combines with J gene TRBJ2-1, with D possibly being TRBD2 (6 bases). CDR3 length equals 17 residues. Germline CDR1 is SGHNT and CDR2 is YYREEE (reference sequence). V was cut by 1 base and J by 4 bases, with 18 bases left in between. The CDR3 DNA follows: TGTGCCAGCAGCTTGAGGAGGAGGGGTGGACGATACAATGAGCAGTTCTTC. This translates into CASSLRRRGGRYNEQFF.

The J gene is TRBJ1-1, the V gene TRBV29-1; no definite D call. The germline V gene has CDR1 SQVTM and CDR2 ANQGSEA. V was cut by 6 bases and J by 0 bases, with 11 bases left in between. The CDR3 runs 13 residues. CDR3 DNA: TGCAGCGTCCTACAGAGCATGAACACTGAAGCTTTCTTT. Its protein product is CSVLQSMNTEAFF.

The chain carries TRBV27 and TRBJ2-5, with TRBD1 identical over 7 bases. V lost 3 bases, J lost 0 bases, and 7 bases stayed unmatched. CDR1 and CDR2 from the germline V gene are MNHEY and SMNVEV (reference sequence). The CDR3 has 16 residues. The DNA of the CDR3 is TGTGCCAGCAGTTTGCAACCACAGGGGAACCAAGAGACCCAGTACTTC. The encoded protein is CASSLQPQGNQETQYF.

This CDR3 is CASHADRGRLSYEQYF. The CDR3 coding sequence is TGTGCCAGCCATGCAGACCGGGGCCGCCTAAGTTACGAGCAGTACTTC. The genes are TRBV5-4 and TRBJ2-7; D is perhaps TRBD1 or TRBD2 (5 bases each). CDR3 length: 16 residues. Between the trimmed V and J ends, which lost 7 bases and 4 bases, there was a span of 24 bases. CDR1 is SGHNT and CDR2 is YYREEE in the germline V gene (reference sequence). The full variable domain, rest sourced from reference TRBV5-4 and TRBJ2-7, is ETGVTQSPTHLIKTRGQQVTLRCSSQSGHNTVSWYQQALGQGPQFIFQYYREEENGRGNFPPRFSGLQFPNYSSELNVNALELDDSALYLCASHADRGRLSYEQYFGPGTRLTVT.

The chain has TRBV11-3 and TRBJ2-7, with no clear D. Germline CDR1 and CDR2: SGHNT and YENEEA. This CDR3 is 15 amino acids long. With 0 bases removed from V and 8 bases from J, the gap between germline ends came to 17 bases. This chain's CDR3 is CASSLDGSTFMQQYF. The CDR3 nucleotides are TGTGCCAGCAGCTTAGACGGTTCAACCTTTATGCAGCAGTACTTC.

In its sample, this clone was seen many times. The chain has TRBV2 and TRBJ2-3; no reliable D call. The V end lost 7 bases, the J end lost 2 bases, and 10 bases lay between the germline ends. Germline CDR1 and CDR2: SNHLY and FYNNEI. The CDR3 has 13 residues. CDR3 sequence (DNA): TGTGCCAGCAACCCCCCGTTCACAGATACGCAGTATTTT. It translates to CASNPPFTDTQYF.

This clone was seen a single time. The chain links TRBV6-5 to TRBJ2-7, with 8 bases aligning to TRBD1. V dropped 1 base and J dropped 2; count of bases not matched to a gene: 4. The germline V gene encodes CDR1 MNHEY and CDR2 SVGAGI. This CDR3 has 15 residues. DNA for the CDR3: TGTGCCAGCAGTTACTACCGGGGACAGGCCTACGAGCAGTACTTC. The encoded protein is CASSYYRGQAYEQYF.